The entry below describes one T cell receptor (beta chain). These data originate in a study of blood T cell repertoires in COVID-19. At the level of the study: Acute and convalescent COVID-19 specimens originated in the United States, Italy and Spain. T cells, B-cell-depleted T cells, or PBMCs provided the cDNA or gDNA that served as material.

Authors' processing steps: Amplification with reference gene primers provided the estimates of nucleated cell counts. Clones were sequenced by immunoSEQ multiplex PCR, and TCRdb holds only the in-frame ones, with some missing. That table is the source of V, J and clone size, and D and trimming were worked out from the DNA. The sample lists around 250,000 clones, less than 90% occurring once. Trimming removed 0 bases from V and 7 bases from J; junction bases left unmatched: 3. This CDR3 is 15 amino acids long. The V gene's germline CDR1 is ENHRY and CDR2 SYGVKD. The receptor was isolated from a man between 60 and 75 years old who had recovered from COVID-19. The sample consisted of peripheral blood. The chain joins TRBV10-3 to TRBJ1-6; 7 bases fit TRBD1. For the CDR3, the DNA is TGTGCCATCAGTGAGTCTGGGACAGAGAATTCACCCCTCCACTTT. It codes for CAISESGTENSPLHF.